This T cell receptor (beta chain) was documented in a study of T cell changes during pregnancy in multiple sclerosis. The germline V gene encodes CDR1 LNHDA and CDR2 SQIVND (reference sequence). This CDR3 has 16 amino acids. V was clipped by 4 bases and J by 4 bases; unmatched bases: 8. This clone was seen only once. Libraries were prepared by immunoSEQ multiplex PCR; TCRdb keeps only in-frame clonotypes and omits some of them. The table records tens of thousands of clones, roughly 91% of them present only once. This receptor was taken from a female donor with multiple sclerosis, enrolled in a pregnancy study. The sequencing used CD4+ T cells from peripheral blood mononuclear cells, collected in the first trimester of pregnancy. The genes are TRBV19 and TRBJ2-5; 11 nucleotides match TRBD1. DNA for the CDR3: TGTGCCAGTAGTAAGGGACAGGGGGGGTCTCCAGAGACCCAGTACTTC. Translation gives CASSKGQGGSPETQYF.